What follows is one T cell receptor beta chain and its context. The germline gives CDR1 MGHRA, CDR2 YSYEKL. V lost 1 base and J lost 0, with 7 bases in between. CDR3 length equals 15 residues. The repertoire was sequenced with immunoSEQ multiplex PCR; TCRdb's copy has only in-frame clones and lacks some. The sample contains 65,000 to 85,000 clones, around 90% of which appear only once. This sample was taken from a study of T cell changes during pregnancy in multiple sclerosis. The TCR comes from a female donor in good health, enrolled as a control in a pregnancy study. Sequencing used peripheral blood, obtained in the first trimester of pregnancy. This chain connects TRBV4-1 to TRBJ2-1; D gene unclear. DNA of the CDR3: TGCGCCAGCAGCCAAGGGTACGGCTCCTACAATGAGCAGTTCTTC. Translation gives CASSQGYGSYNEQFF.